The sequence of this T cell receptor beta chain was determined in a study of cytomegalovirus exposure and HLA in healthy donors. Study outcomes and limitations: Presence/absence comparisons presumed near-even sequencing depth among donors. Donor immune exposure was known only as CMV serostatus. As a later analysis showed, a missense DCLRE1C variant was linked to trimming of TCR beta V- and J-genes.

The germline V gene has CDR1 GTSNPN and CDR2 SVGIG (reference sequence). The CDR3 contains 13 residues. The germline V and J ends were trimmed by 2 bases and 5 bases, with 12 bases remaining between them. PCR primers comprised 60 Vbeta and 13 Jbeta primers. Method: immunoSEQ multiplex PCR; TCRdb's copy keeps in-frame clones and lacks some. The sample records 110,000 to 150,000 clones, approximately 9% being singletons. This clone has just a few counts. Its antigen is unidentified. The chain joins TRBV30 to TRBJ1-1; TRBD1 is a possible D gene (5 bases). This TCR was recovered from a male donor in good health and CMV-seronegative. Specimen: PBMCs. CDR3 coding DNA: TGTGCCTGGAGTCGGGGGGGAGGTACTGAAGCTTTCTTT. Protein sequence: CAWSRGGGTEAFF.